A selection of T cell receptor beta chains follows, all from one sample in a study of T cell responses to AZD1222 COVID-19 vaccine. The table came from immunoSEQ multiplex PCR; TCRdb's copy has only in-frame clones and leaves some out. Here the sample spans approximately 140,000 clones, around 86% being singletons. Material: peripheral blood, obtained on day 0 of MenACWY control vaccination. These receptors came from an adult in good health. The CDR3 runs from the conserved cysteine through the conserved F or W. The D gene is left open where the match is weak. Clone sizes are given selectively: once, few, many, or a class where the clone is expanded.

j_call d_call clone_size v_call cdr3_aa cdr3_nt
TRBJ1-3 . . TRBV25-1 CASSSTRNTIYF TGTGCCAGCAGTTCCACTAGAAACACCATATATTTT
TRBJ1-1 . . TRBV18 CASSRYGTPNTEAFF TGTGCCAGCTCACGCTACGGGACACCGAACACTGAAGCTTTCTTT
TRBJ1-1 TRBD1 . TRBV5-4 CASSSPRDRATEAFF TGTGCCAGCAGCTCCCCCCGGGACAGGGCGACTGAAGCTTTCTTT
TRBJ2-2 TRBD2 . TRBV3-1/TRBV3-2 CASSPRPGLAVGGELFF TGTGCCAGCAGCCCTCGCCCGGGACTAGCGGTAGGCGGGGAGCTGTTTTTT
TRBJ2-3 . . TRBV24-1 CATSDWGYTQYF TGTGCCACCAGTGATTGGGGGTATACGCAGTATTTT
TRBJ1-1 TRBD1 . TRBV5-1 CASSRTGEVYTEAFF TGCGCCAGCAGCAGGACAGGGGAAGTATACACTGAAGCTTTCTTT
TRBJ1-2 . . TRBV3-1/TRBV3-2 CASSLGAFGYTF TGTGCCAGCAGCCTTGGGGCTTTTGGCTACACCTTC
TRBJ1-6 . . TRBV12-5 CASGLQNSPLHF TGTGCTAGTGGTTTACAGAATTCACCCCTCCACTTT
TRBJ2-6 . many TRBV5-1 CASSYRTAGANVLTF TGCGCCAGCAGTTACCGGACAGCCGGGGCCAACGTCCTGACTTTC
TRBJ1-1 TRBD1 . TRBV7-3 CASSPGGQGAHQAFF TGTGCCAGCAGCCCCGGCGGACAGGGGGCCCACCAAGCTTTCTTT
TRBJ2-1 . . TRBV15 CATSRDRANEQFF TGTGCCACCAGCAGAGACAGGGCGAATGAGCAGTTCTTC
TRBJ1-1 . few TRBV19 CASSSQPLNTEAFF TGTGCCAGTAGTAGCCAACCCCTGAACACTGAAGCTTTCTTT
TRBJ2-1 TRBD2 . TRBV5-1 CASSFEGTSEEQFF TGCGCCAGCAGCTTCGAAGGGACTAGCGAGGAGCAGTTCTTC
TRBJ1-1 TRBD1 . TRBV18 CASSPGQGRTEAFF TGTGCCAGCTCACCTGGACAGGGTAGAACTGAAGCTTTCTTT
TRBJ2-7 TRBD1 few TRBV29-1 CSVQGAQLGKSSYEQYF TGCAGCGTTCAGGGGGCGCAGCTAGGAAAGAGCTCCTACGAGCAGTACTTC
TRBJ2-5 TRBD1 . TRBV2 CASSVGRGETQYF TGTGCCAGCAGTGTGGGCAGGGGGGAGACCCAGTACTTC
TRBJ1-2 . few TRBV7-2 CASSLEGSGRVYGYTF TGTGCCAGCAGCTTAGAGGGTTCAGGGCGGGTCTATGGCTACACCTTC
TRBJ1-1 . . TRBV9 CASSAVVAPGGEAFF TGTGCCAGCAGCGCGGTAGTCGCTCCGGGAGGTGAAGCTTTCTTT
TRBJ2-2 . . TRBV7-9 CASSLSTGELFF TGTGCCAGCAGCTTATCCACCGGGGAGCTGTTTTTT
TRBJ1-5 . . TRBV27 CASSAQQGGNQPQHF TGTGCCAGCAGTGCCCAACAGGGTGGCAATCAGCCCCAGCATTTT
TRBJ2-3 TRBD2 . TRBV2 CASKKTSGSTDTQYF TGTGCCAGCAAGAAGACTAGCGGTAGCACAGATACGCAGTATTTT
TRBJ1-3 . . TRBV5-6 CASSLAPYYDGNTIYF TGTGCCAGCAGCTTGGCACCCTACTACGATGGAAACACCATATATTTT
TRBJ2-7 TRBD1 . TRBV19 CASSRWGTGNYEQYF TGTGCCAGTAGTAGATGGGGGACAGGGAACTACGAGCAGTACTTC
TRBJ1-1 TRBD1 . TRBV6-6 CASSLGPQGVNTEAFF TGTGCCAGCAGTCTAGGGCCCCAGGGGGTGAACACTGAAGCTTTCTTT